Below are 8 T cell receptor beta chains sequenced from a single sample in a study of T cell responses to AZD1222 COVID-19 vaccine. Using immunoSEQ multiplex PCR, the repertoire was profiled, and TCRdb retains in-frame clones only, with some absent. The table lists around 58,000 clones, around 80% of them singletons. Source: peripheral blood, taken on day 0 of AZD1222 vaccination. These receptors all come from an adult in good health.

This clone appeared a few times. This sequence joins TRBV10-2 and TRBJ2-2; no definite D call. This CDR3 contains 13 residues. CDR1 and CDR2 (germline): WSHSY, SAAADI. The ends were cut back, 6 bases at V and 1 base at J, with 6 bases in the middle. In DNA form, the CDR3 reads TGCGCCAGCAGCCCCCTGAACACCGGGGAGCTGTTTTTT. Its translation: CASSPLNTGELFF.

In nucleotides, the CDR3 is TGTGCCAGCTCACCACCGACGACAGGGAATTTCCGCGGCACAGATACGCAGTATTTT. Translation gives CASSPPTTGNFRGTDTQYF. The chain recombines TRBV18 with TRBJ2-3, with 7 bases that match TRBD1. Germline V CDR1 and CDR2: KGHSH, LQKENI. Losses at the gene ends were 0 bases for V and 1 base for J; bases not matched to a gene: 13. There are 19 residues in the CDR3.

The V gene is TRBV24-1, the J gene TRBJ1-1; 8 bases match TRBD1. Germline V gene data show CDR1 as KGHDR and CDR2 as SFDVKD. The CDR3 totals 15 residues. After removal of 4 bases from V and 1 base from J, the junction contained 4 bases not matched to a gene. DNA for the CDR3: TGTGCCACCAGTGAAGGACAGGGAAGGAACACTGAAGCTTTCTTT. This sequence encodes CATSEGQGRNTEAFF.

The chain joins TRBV5-6 to TRBJ2-3; TRBD2 matches 9 bases. The CDR3 consists of 16 residues. Per the germline V gene, CDR1 is SGHDT and CDR2 is YYEEEE. Unmatched junction bases numbered 9, after V lost 3 bases and J lost 4 bases. CDR3 bases: TGTGCCAGCAGCTCCCGCGGGAGGGCCATGGCAGATACGCAGTATTTT. Its protein product is CASSSRGRAMADTQYF.

The gene calls are TRBV27 and TRBJ1-2; possibly TRBD1 for D (5 bases). Germline V CDR1 and CDR2: MNHEY, SMNVEV (reference sequence). V lost 6 bases and J lost 5, with 13 bases in between. CDR3 length: 13 amino acids. As DNA, the CDR3 is TGTGCCAGCAGGAGGGGCTCCCTTTATGGCTACACCTTC. This translates into CASRRGSLYGYTF.

J is TRBJ1-1 and V is TRBV7-2; tentatively, D is TRBD1 (6 bases). The ends were cut back, 5 bases at V and 5 bases at J, with 15 bases in the middle. CDR1 and CDR2 from the germline V gene are SGHTA and FQGNSA. This CDR3 has 14 residues. In nucleotides, the CDR3 is TGTGCCAGCAGCCCTGCCGGGACAAAAACTGAAGCTTTCTTT. This encodes CASSPAGTKTEAFF.

This clone has just a few counts. The chain uses TRBV18 and TRBJ2-7; D not resolved. CDR1 and CDR2 (germline): KGHSH, LQKENI. V shed 3 bases and J shed 1 base, with 7 bases lying between them. The CDR3 has 13 amino acids. In DNA form, the CDR3 reads TGTGCCAGCTCACCGGACGGGTCCTACGAGCAGTACTTC. Translating gives CASSPDGSYEQYF.

The rearrangement links TRBV27 to TRBJ1-2; no clear D. CDR3 length: 13 amino acids. V shed 6 bases and J shed 1 base, with 9 bases lying between them. Germline CDR1 reads MNHEY; CDR2 reads SMNVEV (reference sequence). This CDR3 is CASSPIGNYGYTF. CDR3 DNA sequence: TGTGCCAGCAGCCCTATAGGTAACTATGGCTACACCTTC.